This TCR beta chain was sequenced for a study of immune characterization of retroperitoneal liposarcoma. This clonotype appeared a few times. TCRdb called the PCR reads again in MiXCR, with one record for every CDR3 protein. The repertoire holds around 3,000 distinct CDR3 sequences, with 27% as singletons. V lost 6 bases and J 4 bases, leaving 18 bases between the germline ends. CDR1 and CDR2 (germline): MNHEY, SMNVEV (reference sequence). The length of the CDR3 is 15 residues. Sequencing used tumor tissue. The TCR was taken from a female donor with retroperitoneal liposarcoma. The rearrangement joins TRBV27 to TRBJ1-2, with D tentatively TRBD1 (5 bases). In nucleotides, the CDR3 is TGTGCCAGCAGGGTCAGGGCTGGCTTGGGCTATGGCTACACCTTC. It is translated as CASRVRAGLGYGYTF.